This T cell receptor (beta chain) was captured by sequencing in a study of tumor-infiltrating lymphocytes in primary liver carcinoma. Reverse transcription of roughly 0.5 ug total RNA with a constant-region primer produced TCR beta cDNA. Nested multiplex PCR, run for three rounds with slightly modified ARM-PCR, yielded TCR beta libraries. Investigators reported that the first two PCR rounds, at roughly 10 cycles each, used TRBV1-TRBV30 forward primers with a C-beta reverse primer. TCRdb recomputed calls from the multiplex PCR reads with MiXCR, one row per CDR3 protein. This table holds fewer than 350,000 distinct CDR3 sequences, roughly 60% found once. This clonotype was observed a few times. CDR3 length equals 15 residues. The V gene's germline CDR1 is KGHDR and CDR2 SFDVKD. The V and J ends lost 0 bases and 4 bases respectively, with 9 bases between them. It was unsorted whole blood that yielded blood RNA, and germline DNA was also extracted.

This receptor was obtained from a man between 40 and 49 years old with primary liver carcinoma and hepatitis B virus infection. Material for sequencing was peripheral blood. The genes are TRBV24-1 and TRBJ2-1; no reliable D call. In DNA form, the CDR3 reads TGTGCCACCAGTGATTTGCTCTACCAATACAATGAGCAGTTCTTC. It codes for CATSDLLYQYNEQFF.